This T cell receptor beta chain is drawn from a study of blood T cell repertoires in COVID-19. Study summary: Sample material is recorded as cDNA or gDNA derived from T cells, B-cell-depleted T cells, or PBMCs.

Some clones are missing from TCRdb's copy, which holds only in-frame ones; the method was immunoSEQ multiplex PCR. The table has around 300,000 clones, 88% seen once. Participants were aged about 18 to 100 years, lived in under 30 US areas, and enrolled virtually. J lost 3 bases, V lost 2 bases, and 6 bases had no gene match. Germline CDR1 is KGHSH and CDR2 is LQKENI. The CDR3 contains 16 residues. The chain uses TRBV18 and TRBJ1-5, with 8 bases lining up with TRBD1. The sequence was collected from a woman in her forties or fifties who had recovered from COVID-19. The sequencing sample was made of PBMCs or T cells enriched from blood (not recorded which). In nucleotides, the CDR3 is TGTGCCAGCTCACCATACGACAGGGGCGACAATCAGCCCCAGCATTTT. Translated, it gives CASSPYDRGDNQPQHF.